This T cell receptor (beta chain) was identified in a study of cytomegalovirus exposure and HLA in healthy donors. Trimming removed 6 bases from V and 4 bases from J, with 7 bases in between. In germline, CDR1 is MNHNY, CDR2 SVGAGI (reference sequence). The CDR3 spans 12 residues. Study results and caveats: More clonal expansion characterized HLA-associated TCR beta chains than equally common others in a later analysis. Presence/absence analysis assumed near-uniform sequencing depth across donors.

Remarks on this clone: Its specificity is unknown.

PCR used 60 Vbeta primers and 13 Jbeta primers. Data came from immunoSEQ multiplex PCR; TCRdb stores just in-frame clones and leaves some out. The sample lists about 200,000 clones, around 82% occurring once. V and J are TRBV6-6 and TRBJ1-5; D is perhaps TRBD1 (5 bases). This TCR came from a woman in her thirties in good health and CMV-seropositive. Sequenced input: PBMCs. The CDR3 is CASSRQNQPQHF. The CDR3 coding sequence is TGTGCCAGCAGCCGACAGAATCAGCCCCAGCATTTT.